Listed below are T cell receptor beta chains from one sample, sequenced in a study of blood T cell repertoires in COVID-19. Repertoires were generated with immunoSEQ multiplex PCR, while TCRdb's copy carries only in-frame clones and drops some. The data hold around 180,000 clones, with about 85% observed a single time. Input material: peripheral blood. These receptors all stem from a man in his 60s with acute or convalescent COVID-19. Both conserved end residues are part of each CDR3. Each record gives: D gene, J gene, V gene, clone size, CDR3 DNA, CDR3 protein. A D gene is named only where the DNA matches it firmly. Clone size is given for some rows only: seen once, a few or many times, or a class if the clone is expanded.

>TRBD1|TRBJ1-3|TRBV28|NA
TGTGCCAGCACCAGACAGGGGGCTGACGGAAACACCATATATTTT
CASTRQGADGNTIYF
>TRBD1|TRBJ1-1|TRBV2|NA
TGTGCCAGCAGTGAAGGGACAGGGGAAGGGTTCTTT
CASSEGTGEGFF
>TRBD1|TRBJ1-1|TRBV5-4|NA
TGTGCCAGCAGCGGGCGGACAGGGCTGAACACTGAAGCTTTCTTT
CASSGRTGLNTEAFF
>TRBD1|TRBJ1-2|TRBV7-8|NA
TGTGCCAGCAGCCGGGCGGGACAGCGCTATGGCTACACCTTC
CASSRAGQRYGYTF
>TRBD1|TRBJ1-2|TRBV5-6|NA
TGTGCCAGCAGCCTTTGGAGACAGGGAGGCTATGGCTACACCTTC
CASSLWRQGGYGYTF
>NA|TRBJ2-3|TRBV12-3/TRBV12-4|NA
TGTGCCAGCACCCCTCCGAGCACAGATACGCAGTATTTT
CASTPPSTDTQYF
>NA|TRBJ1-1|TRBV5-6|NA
TGTGCCAGCAGCTTGGGAGGCGGGCGCCGCACTGAAGCTTTCTTT
CASSLGGGRRTEAFF
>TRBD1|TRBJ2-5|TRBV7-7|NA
TGTGCCAGCAGCCCGACGGACAGGGGTAAAGAGACCCAGTACTTC
CASSPTDRGKETQYF
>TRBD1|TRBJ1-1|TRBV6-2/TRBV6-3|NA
TGTGCCAGCAGTACGGAGACAGGGGTGAGAAGAGTGAACACTGAAGCTTTCTTT
CASSTETGVRRVNTEAFF
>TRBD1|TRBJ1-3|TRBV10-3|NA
TGTGCCATCAGTCCTGGACAGGACAAGAACACCATATATTTT
CAISPGQDKNTIYF
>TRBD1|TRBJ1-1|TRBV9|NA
TGTGCCAGCAGCGTAGTTGACAGGGACACTGAAGCTTTCTTT
CASSVVDRDTEAFF
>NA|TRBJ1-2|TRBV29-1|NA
TGCAGCGTTGTACAGGGAGATAACTATGGCTACACCTTC
CSVVQGDNYGYTF
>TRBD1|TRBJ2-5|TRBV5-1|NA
TGCGCCAGCAGCGGACGGGACAGGGAGACCCAGTACTTC
CASSGRDRETQYF
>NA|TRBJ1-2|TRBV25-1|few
TGTGCCAGCAGTCTAGATACTGGCTACACCTTC
CASSLDTGYTF
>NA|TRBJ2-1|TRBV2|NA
TGTGCCAGCAGTTTCCGCCGGGAGTCCTACAATGAGCAGTTCTTC
CASSFRRESYNEQFF
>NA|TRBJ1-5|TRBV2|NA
TGTGCCAGCAGGGGACTAAATCAGCCCCAGCATTTT
CASRGLNQPQHF
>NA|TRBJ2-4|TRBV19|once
TGTGCCAGTAGTATCGCTAGGACCAAAAACATTCAGTACTTC
CASSIARTKNIQYF
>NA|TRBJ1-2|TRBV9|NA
TGTGCCAGCAGCGCCCCACGAGACTATGGCTACACCTTC
CASSAPRDYGYTF
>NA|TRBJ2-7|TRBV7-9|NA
TGTGCCAGCAGCTCCGGACTGGTTTTCTACGAGCAGTACTTC
CASSSGLVFYEQYF
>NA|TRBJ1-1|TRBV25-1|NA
TGTGCCAGCAGTGGGACACTGATGAACACTGAAGCTTTCTTT
CASSGTLMNTEAFF
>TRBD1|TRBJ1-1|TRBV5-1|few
TGCGCCAGCAGCGACACAGGGGGCACCACTGAAGCTTTCTTT
CASSDTGGTTEAFF
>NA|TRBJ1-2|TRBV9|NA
TGTGCCAGCAGCGTAGCATCAGTCCGCTATGGCTACACCTTC
CASSVASVRYGYTF
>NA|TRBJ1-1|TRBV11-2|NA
TGTGCCAGCAGCTTAGACGGGAACACTGAAGCTTTCTTT
CASSLDGNTEAFF
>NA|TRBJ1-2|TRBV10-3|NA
TGTGCCATCAGTCCACAGACAGGTACGAGCGCTCAATATGGCTACACCTTC
CAISPQTGTSAQYGYTF
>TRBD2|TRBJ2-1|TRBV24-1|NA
TGTGCCACCAGTGACCCGGGACTAGCGGGGAGGAACGAGCAGTTCTTC
CATSDPGLAGRNEQFF
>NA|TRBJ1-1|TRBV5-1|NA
TGCGCCAGCAGCTTGGCGGTGGGCTCCAAGAACACTGAAGCTTTCTTT
CASSLAVGSKNTEAFF
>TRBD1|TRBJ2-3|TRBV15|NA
TGTGCCACCAGCAGAGATGGACAGGGTAGCACAGATACGCAGTATTTT
CATSRDGQGSTDTQYF
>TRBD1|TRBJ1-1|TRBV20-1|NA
TGCAGTGCTAAGGAGGGGGCGGATGCTTTCTTT
CSAKEGADAFF
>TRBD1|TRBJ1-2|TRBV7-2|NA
TGTGCCAGCAGCTTAGGGACAGGGGTGGATGGCTACACCTTC
CASSLGTGVDGYTF
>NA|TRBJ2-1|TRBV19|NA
TGTGCCAGTACCGATAAAGGGAGGAACAATGAGCAGTTCTTC
CASTDKGRNNEQFF
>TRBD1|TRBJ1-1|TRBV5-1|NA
TGCGCCAGCAGCTTGGCCCCGGGACAGGGAAACACTGAAGCTTTCTTT
CASSLAPGQGNTEAFF
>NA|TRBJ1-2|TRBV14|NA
TGTGCCAGCAGCCACGGGAGATCGTATGGCTACACCTTC
CASSHGRSYGYTF
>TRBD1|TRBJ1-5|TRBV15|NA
TGTGCCACCAGCGGCCCACCGGGACAGGGGAATCAGCCCCAGCATTTT
CATSGPPGQGNQPQHF
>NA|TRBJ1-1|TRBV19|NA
TGTGCCAGTAGTCGGGACACTGAAGCTTTCTTT
CASSRDTEAFF
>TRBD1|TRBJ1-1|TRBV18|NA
TGTGCCAGCTCACTTGGGGGGACAGGGGGCTTTGCTTTCTTT
CASSLGGTGGFAFF
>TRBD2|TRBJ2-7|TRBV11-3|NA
TGTGCCAGCAGCTTGGCGGGGGGGAACGTCGCCTACGAGCAGTACTTC
CASSLAGGNVAYEQYF
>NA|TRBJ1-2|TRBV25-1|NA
TGTGCCAGCAGTGCCCAGGGGACTAGTGGCTACACCTTC
CASSAQGTSGYTF
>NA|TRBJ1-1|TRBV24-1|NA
TGTGCCACCAGGAACAGGGAAGACACTGAAGCTTTCTTT
CATRNREDTEAFF
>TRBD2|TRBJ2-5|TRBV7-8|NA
TGTGCCAGCAGCCAGTTAGCGGGGACACAAGAGACCCAGTACTTC
CASSQLAGTQETQYF
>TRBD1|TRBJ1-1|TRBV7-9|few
TGTGCCAGCAGATATACAGGGGTCGGGACTGAAGCTTTCTTT
CASRYTGVGTEAFF
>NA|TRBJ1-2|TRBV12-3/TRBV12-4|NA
TGTGCCAGCAGCCTAGGACAGAACATGGGCTACACCTTC
CASSLGQNMGYTF
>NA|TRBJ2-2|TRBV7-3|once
TGTGCCAGCAGCCCAAGGGCCGGGGGAGCCGGGGAGCTGTTTTTT
CASSPRAGGAGELFF
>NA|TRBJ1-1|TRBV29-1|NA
TGCTCCGCGATGGGACAAAAGAACACTGAAGCTTTCTTT
CSAMGQKNTEAFF
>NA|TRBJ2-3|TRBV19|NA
TGTGCCAGTAGTACAGGGTCAGTCACAGATACGCAGTATTTT
CASSTGSVTDTQYF
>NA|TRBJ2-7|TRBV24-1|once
TGTGCCACCAGTGATTCTGGCGGGACAGACTCCTACGAGCAGTACTTC
CATSDSGGTDSYEQYF